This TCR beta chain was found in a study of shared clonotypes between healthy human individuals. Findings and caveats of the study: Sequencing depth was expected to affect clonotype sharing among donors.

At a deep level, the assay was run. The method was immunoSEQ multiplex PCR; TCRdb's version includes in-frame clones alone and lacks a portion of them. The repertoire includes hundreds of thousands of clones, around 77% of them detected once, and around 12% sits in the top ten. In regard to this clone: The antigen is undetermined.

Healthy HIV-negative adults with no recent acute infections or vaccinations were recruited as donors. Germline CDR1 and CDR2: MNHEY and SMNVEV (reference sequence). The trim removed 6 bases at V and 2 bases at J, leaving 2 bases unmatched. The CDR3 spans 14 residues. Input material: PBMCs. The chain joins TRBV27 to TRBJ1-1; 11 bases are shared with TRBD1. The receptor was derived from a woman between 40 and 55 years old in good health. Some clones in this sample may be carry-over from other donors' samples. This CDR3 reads CASSRTGGNTEAFF. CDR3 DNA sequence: TGTGCCAGCAGCAGGACAGGGGGCAACACTGAAGCTTTCTTT.